This T cell receptor (beta chain) was documented in a study of CD8 T cells in Susac syndrome. Per the germline V gene, CDR1 is LNHDA and CDR2 is SQIVND (reference sequence). Trimming shortened V by 4 bases and J by 0 bases, and 12 bases separated the two germline ends. This CDR3 has 15 amino acids. Random hexamers primed reverse transcription of about 0.5 to 1 ug RNA. The CDR3 of TCR beta was amplified by immunoSEQ multiplex PCR across 54 Vbeta and 13 Jbeta. Each CDR3 protein gets one entry after TCRdb re-called the immunoSEQ multiplex PCR reads with MiXCR. The sample carries some 120,000 distinct CDR3 sequences, more than 75% recorded once.

The specimen sequenced was CD8+ T cells from PBMCs. The TCR was taken from a human donor with multiple sclerosis. The chain combines TRBV19 with TRBJ1-1; D unclear. The CDR3 bases are TGTGCCAGTAGTAGCCCCGACATTCTGAACACTGAAGCTTTCTTT. It translates to CASSSPDILNTEAFF. Variable domain in full (rest from reference TRBV19 and TRBJ1-1): DGGITQSPKYLFRKEGQNVTLSCEQNLNHDAMYWYRQDPGQGLRLIYYSQIVNDFQKGDIAEGYSVSREKKESFPLTVTSAQKNPTAFYLCASSSPDILNTEAFFGQGTRLTVV.